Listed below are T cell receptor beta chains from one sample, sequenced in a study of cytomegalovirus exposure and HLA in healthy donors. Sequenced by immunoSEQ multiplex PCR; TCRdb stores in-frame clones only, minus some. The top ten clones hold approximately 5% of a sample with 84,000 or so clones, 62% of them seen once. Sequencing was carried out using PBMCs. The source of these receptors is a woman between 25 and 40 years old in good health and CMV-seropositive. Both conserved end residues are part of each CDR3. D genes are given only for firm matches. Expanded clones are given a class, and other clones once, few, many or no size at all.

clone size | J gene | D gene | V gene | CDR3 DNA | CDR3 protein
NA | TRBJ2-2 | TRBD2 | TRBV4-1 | TGCGCCAGCAGCGTCAGGTCGGGACTAGCCTCCGGGGAGCTGTTTTTT | CASSVRSGLASGELFF
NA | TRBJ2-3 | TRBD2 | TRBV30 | TGTGCCTGGAGACTAAGCGGGGGGGCGACGGATACGCAGTATTTT | CAWRLSGGATDTQYF
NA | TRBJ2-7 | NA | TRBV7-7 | TGTGCTAGCCCTAGGGGGTACGAGCAGTACTTC | CASPRGYEQYF
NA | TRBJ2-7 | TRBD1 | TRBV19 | TGTGCCAGTAGTGTTACTTCCGGGACAGGGAACGAGCAGTACTTC | CASSVTSGTGNEQYF
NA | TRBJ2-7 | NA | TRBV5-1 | TGCGCCAGCAGCTTGGCGCTTAGAAATTACGAGCAGTACTTC | CASSLALRNYEQYF
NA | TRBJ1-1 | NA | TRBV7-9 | TGTGCCAGCGGTACGTGGGCTGCGAACACTGAAGCTTTCTTT | CASGTWAANTEAFF
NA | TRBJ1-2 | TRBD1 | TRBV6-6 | TGTGCCAGCAGTCTCCGACAGGGGGCTAACTATGGCTACACCTTC | CASSLRQGANYGYTF
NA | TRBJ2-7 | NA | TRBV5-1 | TGCGCCAGCAGCTTGTTTCAGAACTACGAGCAGTACTTC | CASSLFQNYEQYF
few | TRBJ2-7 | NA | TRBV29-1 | TGCAGCGTTGCCCGACAGGACGAGCAGTACTTC | CSVARQDEQYF
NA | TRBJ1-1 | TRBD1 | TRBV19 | TGTGCCAGTAGTACCCAGGGGGGGAACACTGAAGCTTTCTTT | CASSTQGGNTEAFF
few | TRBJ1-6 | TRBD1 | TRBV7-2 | TGTGCCAGCAGCAACTACCTCCGGGACAGGGGATCCCTCCACTTT | CASSNYLRDRGSLHF
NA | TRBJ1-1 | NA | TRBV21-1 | TGTGCCAGCAGCATCAGGGGGAGTTTCTTT | CASSIRGSFF
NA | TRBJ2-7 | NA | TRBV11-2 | TGTGCCAGCAGCTTAGATCTCCCAGGGTACGAGCAGTACTTC | CASSLDLPGYEQYF
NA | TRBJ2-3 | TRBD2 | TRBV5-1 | TGCGCCAGCAGGTTCTTAGCGGGGGGCGAGGATACGCAGTATTTT | CASRFLAGGEDTQYF
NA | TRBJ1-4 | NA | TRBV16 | TGTGCCAGCAGCCTGCAGGGTCCGAAACTGTTTTTT | CASSLQGPKLFF
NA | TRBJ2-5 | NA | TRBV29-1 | TGCAGCGTTGAGACTACCTCGAGTAGCCAAGAGACCCAGTACTTC | CSVETTSSSQETQYF
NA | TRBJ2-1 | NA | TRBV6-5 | TGTGCCAGCAGTTATGGCGGATATGGTGATGAGCAGTTCTTC | CASSYGGYGDEQFF
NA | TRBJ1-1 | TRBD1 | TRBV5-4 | TGTGCCAGCAGATCGAAGACAGGGGGCAATGAAGCTTTCTTT | CASRSKTGGNEAFF
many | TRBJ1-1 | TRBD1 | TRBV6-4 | TGTGCCAGCAGTGAACAGGGGGGCGGCACTGAAGCTTTCTTT | CASSEQGGGTEAFF
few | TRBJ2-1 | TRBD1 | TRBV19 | TGTGCCAGTAGTATCACAGGGGGCTCGAATGAGCAGTTCTTC | CASSITGGSNEQFF
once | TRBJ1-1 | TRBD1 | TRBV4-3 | TGCGCCAGCAGCCAAGATCAGACAGGGGGTGTAAGAACTGAAGCTTTCTTT | CASSQDQTGGVRTEAFF
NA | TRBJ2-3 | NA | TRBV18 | TGTGCCAGCTCACCGTCCCGACGGGGCACAGATACGCAGTATTTT | CASSPSRRGTDTQYF
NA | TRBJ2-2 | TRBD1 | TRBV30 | TGTGCCTGGAGTAGTGGACAGGGGAACACCGGGGAGCTGTTTTTT | CAWSSGQGNTGELFF
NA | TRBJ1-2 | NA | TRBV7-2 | TGTGCCAGCAGCTCTCCCCTACAGGGAAACTATGGCTACACCTTC | CASSSPLQGNYGYTF
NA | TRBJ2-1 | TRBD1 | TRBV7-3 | TGTGCCAGCAGCTTAGGGACAGGGAGCTCCTACAATGAGCAGTTCTTC | CASSLGTGSSYNEQFF
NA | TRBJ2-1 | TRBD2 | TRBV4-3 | TGCGCCAGCAGCCCACTGACTAGCGGGGGGGCGAATGAGCAGTTCTTC | CASSPLTSGGANEQFF
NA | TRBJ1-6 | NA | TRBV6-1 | TGTGCCAGCAGTGAAGTGAGGGCGGTTTGGTCACCCCTCCACTTT | CASSEVRAVWSPLHF
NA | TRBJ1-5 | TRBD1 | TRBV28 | TGTGCCAGCAGTTTACCGACAGGGCTTCAGCCCCAGCATTTT | CASSLPTGLQPQHF
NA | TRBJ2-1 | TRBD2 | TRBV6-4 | TGTGCCAGCAGTGACCGCGGCGTCGGCGGGGGGGCAGGTGAGCAGTTCTTC | CASSDRGVGGGAGEQFF
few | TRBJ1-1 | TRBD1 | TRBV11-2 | TGTGCCAGCAGCACACAGGGGGCTGGCACTGAAGCTTTCTTT | CASSTQGAGTEAFF
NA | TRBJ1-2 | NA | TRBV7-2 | TGTGCCAGCAGCTTAGCGCAGGGATCAGTCGGGGGCTACACCTTC | CASSLAQGSVGGYTF